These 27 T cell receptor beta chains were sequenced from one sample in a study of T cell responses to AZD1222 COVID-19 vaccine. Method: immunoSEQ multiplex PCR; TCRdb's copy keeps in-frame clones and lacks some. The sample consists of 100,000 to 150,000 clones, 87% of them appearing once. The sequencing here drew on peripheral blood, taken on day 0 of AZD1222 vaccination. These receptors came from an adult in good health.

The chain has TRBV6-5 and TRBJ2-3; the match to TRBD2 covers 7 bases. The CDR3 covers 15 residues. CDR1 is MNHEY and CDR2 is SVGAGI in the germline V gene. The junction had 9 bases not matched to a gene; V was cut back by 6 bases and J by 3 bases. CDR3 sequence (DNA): TGTGCCAGCAGCCTCTTGGGGCGGGAGACAGATACGCAGTATTTT. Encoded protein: CASSLLGRETDTQYF.

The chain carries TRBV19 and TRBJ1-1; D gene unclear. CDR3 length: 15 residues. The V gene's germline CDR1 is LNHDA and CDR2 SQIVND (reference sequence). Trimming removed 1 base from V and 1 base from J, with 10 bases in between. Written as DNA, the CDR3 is TGTGCCAGTAGTATAGCAACCCGGGGGAACACTGAAGCTTTCTTT. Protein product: CASSIATRGNTEAFF.

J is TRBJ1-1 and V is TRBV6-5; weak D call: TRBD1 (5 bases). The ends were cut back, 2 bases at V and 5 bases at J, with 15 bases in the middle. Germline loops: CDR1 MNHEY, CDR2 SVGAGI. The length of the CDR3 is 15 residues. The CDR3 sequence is CASSYRGRVVTEAFF. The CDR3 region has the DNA TGTGCCAGCAGTTACCGGGGCAGGGTGGTAACTGAAGCTTTCTTT.

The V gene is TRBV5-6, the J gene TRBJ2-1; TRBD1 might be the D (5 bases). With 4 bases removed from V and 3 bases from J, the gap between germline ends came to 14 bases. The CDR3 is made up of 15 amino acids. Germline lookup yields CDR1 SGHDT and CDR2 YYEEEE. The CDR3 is CASSDDSDNYNEQFF. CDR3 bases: TGTGCCAGCAGCGATGACAGCGATAACTACAATGAGCAGTTCTTC.

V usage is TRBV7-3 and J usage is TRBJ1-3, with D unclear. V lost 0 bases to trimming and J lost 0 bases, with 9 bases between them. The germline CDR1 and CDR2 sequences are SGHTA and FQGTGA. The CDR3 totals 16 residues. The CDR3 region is CASSLTGTYSGNTIYF. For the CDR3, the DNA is TGTGCCAGCAGCTTAACCGGAACTTACTCTGGAAACACCATATATTTT.

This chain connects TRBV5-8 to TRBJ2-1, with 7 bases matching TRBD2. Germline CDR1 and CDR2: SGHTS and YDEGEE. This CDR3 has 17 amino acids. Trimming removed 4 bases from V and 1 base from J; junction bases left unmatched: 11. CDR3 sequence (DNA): TGTGCCAGCAGCGGACTACTAGCGAGACAATCCTACAATGAGCAGTTCTTC. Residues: CASSGLLARQSYNEQFF.

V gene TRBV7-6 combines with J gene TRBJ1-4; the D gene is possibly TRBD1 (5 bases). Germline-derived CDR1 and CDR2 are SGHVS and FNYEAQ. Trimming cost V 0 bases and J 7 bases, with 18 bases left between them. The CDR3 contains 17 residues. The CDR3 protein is CASSLAVTGAVGEKLFF. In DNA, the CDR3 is TGTGCCAGCAGCTTAGCGGTCACAGGAGCCGTAGGTGAAAAACTGTTTTTT.

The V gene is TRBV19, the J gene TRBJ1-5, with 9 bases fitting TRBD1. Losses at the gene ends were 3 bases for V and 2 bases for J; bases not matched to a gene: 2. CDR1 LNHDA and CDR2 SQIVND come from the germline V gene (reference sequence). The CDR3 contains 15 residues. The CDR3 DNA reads TGTGCCAGTAGTATGTGGACAGGGGGCAATCAGCCCCAGCATTTT. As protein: CASSMWTGGNQPQHF.

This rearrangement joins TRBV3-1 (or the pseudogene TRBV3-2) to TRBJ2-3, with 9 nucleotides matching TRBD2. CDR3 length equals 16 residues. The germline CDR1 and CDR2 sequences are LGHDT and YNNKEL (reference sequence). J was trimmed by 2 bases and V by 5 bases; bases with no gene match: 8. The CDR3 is CASSYRLAGDTDTQYF. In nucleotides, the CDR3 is TGTGCCAGCAGCTATCGCTTAGCGGGGGACACAGATACGCAGTATTTT.

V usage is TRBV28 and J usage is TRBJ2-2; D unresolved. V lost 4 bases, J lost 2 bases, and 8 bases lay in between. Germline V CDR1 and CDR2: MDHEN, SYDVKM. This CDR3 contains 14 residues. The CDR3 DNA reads TGTGCCAGCAGTTCCGGGCCTAACACCGGGGAGCTGTTTTTT. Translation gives CASSSGPNTGELFF.

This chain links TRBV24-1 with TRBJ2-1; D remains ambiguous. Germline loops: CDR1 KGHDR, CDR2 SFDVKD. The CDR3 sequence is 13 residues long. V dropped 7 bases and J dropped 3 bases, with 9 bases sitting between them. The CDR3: CATSEPGYNEQFF. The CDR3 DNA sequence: TGTGCCACCAGCGAACCGGGCTACAATGAGCAGTTCTTC.

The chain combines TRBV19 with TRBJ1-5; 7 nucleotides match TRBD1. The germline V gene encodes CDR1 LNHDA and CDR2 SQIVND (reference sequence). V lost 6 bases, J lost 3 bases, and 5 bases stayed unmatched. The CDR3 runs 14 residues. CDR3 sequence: CASRQGPYNQPQHF. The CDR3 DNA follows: TGTGCCAGTAGACAGGGGCCGTACAATCAGCCCCAGCATTTT.

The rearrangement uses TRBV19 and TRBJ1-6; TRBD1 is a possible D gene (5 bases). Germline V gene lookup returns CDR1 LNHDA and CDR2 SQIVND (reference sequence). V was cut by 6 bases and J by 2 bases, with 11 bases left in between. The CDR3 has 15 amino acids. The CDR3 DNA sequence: TGTGCCAGTAGACAGGAGGCTACCTATAATTCACCCCTCCACTTT. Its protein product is CASRQEATYNSPLHF.

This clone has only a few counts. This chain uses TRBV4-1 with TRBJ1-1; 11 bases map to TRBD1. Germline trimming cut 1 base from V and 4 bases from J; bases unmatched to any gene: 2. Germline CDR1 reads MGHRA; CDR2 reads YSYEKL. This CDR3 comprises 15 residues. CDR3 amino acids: CASSQGTGGITEAFF. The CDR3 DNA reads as TGCGCCAGCAGCCAAGGGACAGGGGGCATCACTGAAGCTTTCTTT.

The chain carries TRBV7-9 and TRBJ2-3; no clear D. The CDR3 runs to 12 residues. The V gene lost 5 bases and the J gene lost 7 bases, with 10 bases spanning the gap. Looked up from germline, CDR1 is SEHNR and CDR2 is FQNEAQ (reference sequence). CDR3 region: CASSRVGNTQYF. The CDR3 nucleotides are TGTGCCAGCAGCAGGGTTGGAAATACGCAGTATTTT.

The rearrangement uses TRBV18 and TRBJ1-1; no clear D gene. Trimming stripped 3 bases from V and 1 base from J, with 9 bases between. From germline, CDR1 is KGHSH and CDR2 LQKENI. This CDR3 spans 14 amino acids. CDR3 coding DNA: TGTGCCAGCTCACCGCGAGCCCCGAACACTGAAGCTTTCTTT. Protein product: CASSPRAPNTEAFF.

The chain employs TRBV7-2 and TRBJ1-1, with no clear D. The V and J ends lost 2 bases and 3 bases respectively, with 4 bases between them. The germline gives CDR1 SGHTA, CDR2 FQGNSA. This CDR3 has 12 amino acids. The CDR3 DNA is TGTGCCAGCAGCTTAATGCACACTGAAGCTTTCTTT. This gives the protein CASSLMHTEAFF.

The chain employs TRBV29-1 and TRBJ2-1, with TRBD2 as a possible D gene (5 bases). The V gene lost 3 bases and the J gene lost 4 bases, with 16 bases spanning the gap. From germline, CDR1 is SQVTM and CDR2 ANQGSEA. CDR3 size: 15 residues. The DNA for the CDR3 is TGCAGCGTTGAGGGCGCGGGTTTCCTATACAATGAGCAGTTCTTC. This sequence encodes CSVEGAGFLYNEQFF.

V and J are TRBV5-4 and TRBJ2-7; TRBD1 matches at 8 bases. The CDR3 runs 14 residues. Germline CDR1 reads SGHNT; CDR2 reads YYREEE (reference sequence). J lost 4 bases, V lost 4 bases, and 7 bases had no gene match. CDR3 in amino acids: CASSPGQGRYEQYF. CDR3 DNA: TGTGCCAGCAGCCCCGGACAGGGTAGATACGAGCAGTACTTC.

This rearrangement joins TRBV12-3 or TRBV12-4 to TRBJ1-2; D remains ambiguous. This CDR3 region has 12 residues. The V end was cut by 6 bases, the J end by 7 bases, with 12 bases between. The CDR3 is CASSGDTGGYTF. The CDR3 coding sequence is TGTGCCAGCAGCGGTGACACCGGTGGCTACACCTTC.

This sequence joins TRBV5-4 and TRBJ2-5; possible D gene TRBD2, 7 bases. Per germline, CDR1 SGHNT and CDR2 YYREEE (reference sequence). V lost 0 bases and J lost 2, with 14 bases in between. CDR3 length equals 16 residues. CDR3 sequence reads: CASSLGGGAGQETQYF. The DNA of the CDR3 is TGTGCCAGCAGCTTGGGAGGGGGGGCTGGTCAAGAGACCCAGTACTTC.

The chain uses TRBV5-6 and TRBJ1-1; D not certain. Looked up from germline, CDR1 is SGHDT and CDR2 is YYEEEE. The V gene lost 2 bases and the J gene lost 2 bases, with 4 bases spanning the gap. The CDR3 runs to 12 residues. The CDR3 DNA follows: TGTGCCAGCAGCTTCTCCAACACTGAAGCTTTCTTT. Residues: CASSFSNTEAFF.

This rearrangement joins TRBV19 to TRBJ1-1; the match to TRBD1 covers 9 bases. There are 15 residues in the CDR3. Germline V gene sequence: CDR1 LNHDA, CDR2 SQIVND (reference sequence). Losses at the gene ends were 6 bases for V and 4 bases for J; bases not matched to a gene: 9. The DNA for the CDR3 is TGTGCCAGTAGGATCCCGGGACAGGGAAGCACTGAAGCTTTCTTT. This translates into CASRIPGQGSTEAFF.

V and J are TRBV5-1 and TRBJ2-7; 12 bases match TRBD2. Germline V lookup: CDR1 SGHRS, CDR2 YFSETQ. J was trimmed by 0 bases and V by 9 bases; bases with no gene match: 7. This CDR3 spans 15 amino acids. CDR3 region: CATGTSGPSSYEQYF. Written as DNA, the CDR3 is TGCGCCACCGGGACTAGCGGGCCGAGCTCCTACGAGCAGTACTTC. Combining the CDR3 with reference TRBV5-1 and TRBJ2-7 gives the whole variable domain KAGVTQTPRYLIKTRGQQVTLSCSPISGHRSVSWYQQTPGQGLQFLFEYFSETQRNKGNFPGRFSGRQFSNSRSEMNVSTLELGDSALYLCATGTSGPSSYEQYFGPGTRLTVT.

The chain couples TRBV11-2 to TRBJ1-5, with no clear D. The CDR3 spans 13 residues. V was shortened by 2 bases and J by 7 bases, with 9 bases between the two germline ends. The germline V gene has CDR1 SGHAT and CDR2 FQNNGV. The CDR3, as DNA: TGTGCCAGCAGCTTATCATCAGGACAGCCCCAGCATTTT. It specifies CASSLSSGQPQHF.

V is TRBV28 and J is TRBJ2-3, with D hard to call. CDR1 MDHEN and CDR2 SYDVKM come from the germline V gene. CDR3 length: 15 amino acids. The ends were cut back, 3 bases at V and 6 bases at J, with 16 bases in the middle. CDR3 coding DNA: TGTGCCAGCAGTTTGGTGCTTATGGGTCGGGATACGCAGTATTTT. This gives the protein CASSLVLMGRDTQYF.

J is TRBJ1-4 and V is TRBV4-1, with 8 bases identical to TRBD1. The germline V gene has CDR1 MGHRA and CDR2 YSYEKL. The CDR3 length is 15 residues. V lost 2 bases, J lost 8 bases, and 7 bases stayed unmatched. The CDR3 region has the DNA TGCGCCAGCAGCCAACCGGACAGGGTGTCCGAAAAACTGTTTTTT. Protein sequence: CASSQPDRVSEKLFF.